These 15 T cell receptor beta chains originate from one sample sequenced in a study of T-cell reconstitution after alpha-beta-depleted transplantation in children. Preparation of the TCRbeta library involved a method that used unique molecular identifiers. TCRdb passed the PCR reads through MiXCR, listing each CDR3 protein once. This table has around 530,000 distinct CDR3 sequences, 32% appearing once. Sequenced material: PBMCs from the stem cell graft donor, taken from the stem cell graft. The receptors originated from a human donor who donated a stem cell graft to a child with aplastic anemia.

The rearrangement joins TRBV7-9 to TRBJ2-5, with D possibly being TRBD2 (6 bases). The CDR3 totals 16 residues. CDR1 is SEHNR and CDR2 is FQNEAQ in the germline V gene (reference sequence). V was shortened by 5 bases and J by 1 base, with 17 bases between the two germline ends. The CDR3: CASSPGGGEIQETQYF. The CDR3 coding sequence is TGTGCCAGCAGCCCCGGCGGAGGGGAAATCCAAGAGACCCAGTACTTC.

The chain is built from TRBV19 and TRBJ2-5, with D perhaps matching TRBD1 or TRBD2 (5 bases each). This CDR3 is 14 amino acids long. CDR1 and CDR2 from the germline V gene are LNHDA and SQIVND (reference sequence). V was shortened by 3 bases and J by 1 base, with 9 bases between the two germline ends. The CDR3 is CASSIRDLQETQYF. The CDR3, as DNA: TGTGCCAGTAGTATTCGGGACCTCCAAGAGACCCAGTACTTC.

CDR3 in amino acids: CASSRPGSYGYTF. The CDR3, as DNA: TGTGCCAGCAGCCGACCCGGGTCCTATGGCTACACCTTC. The V call is TRBV7-9, the J call TRBJ1-2; no clear D gene. Trimming took off 5 bases at V and 4 bases at J, with 11 bases between the two ends. The CDR3 is 13 residues long. CDR1 is SEHNR, CDR2 FQNEAQ, per germline (reference sequence).

This clonotype was seen more than once but under ten times. J is TRBJ2-1 and V is TRBV29-1; D is unclear. V dropped 4 bases and J dropped 5 bases, with 12 bases sitting between them. Germline values: CDR1 SQVTM, CDR2 ANQGSEA. This CDR3 spans 13 amino acids. CDR3 sequence: CSVALPGDNEQFF. As DNA, the CDR3 is TGCAGCGTTGCTTTGCCAGGCGACAATGAGCAGTTCTTC.

The genes are TRBV27 and TRBJ2-1; 13 bases are a match to TRBD2. The V and J ends lost 0 bases and 8 bases, in that order; junction bases with no gene match: 7. The germline CDR1 and CDR2 sequences are MNHEY and SMNVEV (reference sequence). The CDR3 spans 17 residues. CDR3 in amino acids: CASSLSSGLAGRDEQFF. The CDR3 region has the DNA TGTGCCAGCAGTTTATCTTCGGGACTAGCGGGAAGGGATGAGCAGTTCTTC.

This clonotype appeared a single time. This may come from a read error, since a much larger clone is one base off. This rearrangement joins TRBV20-1 to TRBJ1-5; 7 bases match TRBD1. Trimming removed 8 bases from V and 6 bases from J; junction bases left unmatched: 7. The CDR3 extends over 12 amino acids. Germline assignment: CDR1 DFQATT and CDR2 SNEGSKA (reference sequence). The CDR3 sequence: CSQGVGSQPQHF. The CDR3, as DNA: TGCAGTCAGGGGGTAGGCAGTCAGCCCCAGCATTTT.

This chain uses TRBV6-2 or TRBV6-3 with TRBJ2-7; D is unclear. The V end lost 4 bases, the J end lost 0 bases, and 10 bases lay between the germline ends. Germline V gene data show CDR1 as MNHEY and CDR2 as SVGEGT. CDR3 length equals 14 residues. The DNA for the CDR3 is TGTGCCAGCAGTTCCTTGCCCCGCTCCTACGAGCAGTACGTC. Translated: CASSSLPRSYEQYV.

This clonotype was detected only a few times. The chain recombines TRBV19 with TRBJ1-5; D is uncertain. Germline assignment: CDR1 LNHDA and CDR2 SQIVND (reference sequence). This CDR3 comprises 13 residues. V was clipped by 6 bases and J by 6 bases, with 12 bases between them. The CDR3 sequence: CASRADWGQPQHF. The CDR3 DNA reads as TGTGCCAGTAGGGCCGACTGGGGTCAGCCCCAGCATTTT. Full variable domain (remainder filled in from reference TRBV19 and TRBJ1-5): DGGITQSPKYLFRKEGQNVTLSCEQNLNHDAMYWYRQDPGQGLRLIYYSQIVNDFQKGDIAEGYSVSREKKESFPLTVTSAQKNPTAFYLCASRADWGQPQHFGDGTRLSIL.

The chain recombines TRBV12-3 or TRBV12-4 with TRBJ2-1, with D perhaps TRBD2 (6 bases). This CDR3 is 16 amino acids long. Trimming removed 5 bases at V and 4 bases at J, with 18 bases between. In nucleotides, the CDR3 is TGTGCCAGCAGTCCCGGAGGGGTAGGGTATTACAATGAGCAGTTCTTC. Amino acid sequence: CASSPGGVGYYNEQFF.

This clonotype was detected a few times. V is TRBV11-2 and J is TRBJ1-6; no clear D gene. Germline loops: CDR1 SGHAT, CDR2 FQNNGV. The CDR3 contains 15 residues. Trimming removed 0 bases at V and 10 bases at J, with 13 bases between. CDR3 region: CASSLEGRQTSPLHF. CDR3 DNA sequence: TGTGCCAGCAGCTTAGAGGGCAGACAAACCTCACCCCTCCACTTT.

The rearrangement links TRBV7-2 to TRBJ2-3, with 14 bases identical to TRBD2. The CDR3 spans 17 residues. The trim removed 1 base at V and 5 bases at J, leaving 5 bases unmatched. Germline V lookup: CDR1 SGHTA, CDR2 FQGNSA. The CDR3 region has the DNA TGTGCCAGCAGCTTAGTCCGGGGACTAGCGGGAGTAGATACGCAGTATTTT. Protein product: CASSLVRGLAGVDTQYF.

The chain carries TRBV12-3 or TRBV12-4 and TRBJ1-1; D call uncertain. CDR3 size: 15 residues. With 0 bases removed from V and 0 bases from J, the gap between germline ends came to 8 bases. CDR3 sequence: CASSLAGDLNTEAFF. DNA of the CDR3: TGTGCCAGCAGTTTAGCAGGAGACCTGAACACTGAAGCTTTCTTT.

This clonotype has only a few counts. The rearrangement joins TRBV20-1 to TRBJ2-5; no clear D. Trimming removed 5 bases at V and 3 bases at J, with 7 bases between. The CDR3 is 11 amino acids. Germline CDR1 DFQATT, CDR2 SNEGSKA (reference sequence). In nucleotides, the CDR3 is TGCAGTGCTTCGCAGAAAGAGACCCAGTACTTC. Its translation is CSASQKETQYF.

This clonotype showed up just a few times. This chain joins TRBV30 and TRBJ2-5, with D possibly matching TRBD2 (7 bases). The V gene's germline CDR1 is GTSNPN and CDR2 SVGIG (reference sequence). V was clipped by 3 bases and J by 2 bases, with 16 bases between them. The CDR3 contains 15 residues. The CDR3 is CAWSGGGAGQETQYF. As DNA, the CDR3 is TGTGCCTGGAGCGGAGGGGGGGCAGGGCAAGAGACCCAGTACTTC.

This clonotype was seen just once. The chain uses TRBV10-2 and TRBJ1-6; 7 positions agree with TRBD1. This CDR3 comprises 15 residues. In germline, CDR1 is WSHSY, CDR2 SAAADI. J lost 6 bases, V lost 8 bases, and 10 bases had no gene match. The CDR3 nucleotides read TGCGCCAGCGTGGGGATTCGACAGGGTAATTCACCCCTCCACTTT. It specifies CASVGIRQGNSPLHF.